The T cell receptor beta chain described here comes from a study of CD8+CD57+ T cells in acquired aplastic anemia (dated by TCRdb to the late 2010s). Study-level background: On average, sorted CD4+ and CD8+ cells yielded approximately 3 ug of extracted DNA, with a range of about 0.19 to 30 ug. CD8+CD57+ expansion was defined as a frequency above the mean frequency observed in healthy subjects.

Study-wide findings and limitations: Patients and healthy controls showed no significant difference in CD8+ Simpson's diversity (P=0.060). Around 31 CD8+ CDR3 sequences were shared between patients and controls but appeared highly expressed in patients and within their immunodominant clones.

Expansion of CD8+CD57+ cells had been shown by flow cytometry in the patients chosen for sequencing. Severe acquired aplastic anemia was diagnosed in all patients according to International Study of Aplastic Anemia and Agranulocytosis and Camitta criteria. At the time blood was sampled, none of the patients had received any therapy. In the study, sorted CD4+ and CD8+ blood T cells from patients with severe aplastic anemia and from healthy subjects underwent deep sequencing of TCR repertoires. Patients were enrolled in the USA under clinicaltrials.gov protocols 00001620, 01623167, 00001397, 00071045, 00081523 and 00961064. Ficoll-Paque density gradient centrifugation was used to isolate peripheral blood mononuclear cells. Before DNA was extracted, CD4+ and CD8+ T cells were sorted using either FACS or magnetic beads. The CDR3 goes from the cysteine to the phenylalanine over 12 residues. Only the CDR3 region is kept as DNA, spanning 36 bases read in frame from base 1. V drops 4 bases and J drops 3 bases, leaving 8 bases in between. CDR1 SGDLS and CDR2 YYNGEE were looked up in the germline V gene.

Genomic DNA was used as template for profiling of TCR beta VDJ combinations and CDR3 sequences. TCR repertoire sequencing was run on an Illumina HiSeq 2000. The paper's processing steps were these. Repertoires were assessed using TRBV/TRBJ rearrangement plots, CDR3 size and DJ length profiles, and Simpson's diversity index. The most abundant DNA sequence in the deep sequencing data was taken as the immunodominant clone. CDR3 amino acid sequences were screened for sharing across subjects and compared with published repertoires and the VDJdb database. TCRdb trimmed the raw reads at Q25, called clones with MiXCR and kept productive beta chains. One record per CDR3 amino acid sequence lists the most common genes and DNA. The V and J calls shown here were made by TCRdb, not taken from the authors' results. The sample table shows 160,000 or so distinct CDR3 sequences, and under 55% are seen once. In total, the top ten clones hold more than 1% of the sample.

The sample holds a few counts of this clonotype. This receptor's antigen is unknown. Per-base quality was not reported, and no clone a single base away is much larger than it. The TCR comes from a human donor with aplastic anemia. The sequenced sample consisted of sorted CD4+, CD8+, or CD8+CD57+ T cells (not recorded which) from PBMCs. The chain was built from TRBV9 and TRBJ2-7, with a weak D call of TRBD1 (6 bases match). This receptor has the CDR3 CASSRGGYEQYF. Here is the DNA: TGTGCCAGCAGCAGAGGGGGCTACGAGCAGTACTTC.